This record looks at one TCR beta chain sequence and its context. The entry originates in a study of blood T cell repertoires in COVID-19. For the study at large: Samples taken during acute and convalescent COVID-19 were collected in the United States, Italy and Spain.

CDR1 MNHEY and CDR2 SMNVEV come from the germline V gene (reference sequence). Germline trimming cut 3 bases from V and 0 bases from J; bases unmatched to any gene: 8. This CDR3 is built from 19 residues. TCRdb's table, derived via immunoSEQ multiplex PCR, lists solely in-frame clones and lacks some. This repertoire shows about 55,000 clones, over 75% found once; its top ten account for 14%. Sequencing input: peripheral blood. The receptor was derived from an older man with acute or convalescent COVID-19. The V gene is TRBV27, the J gene TRBJ1-6; 10 bases map to TRBD1. CDR3 region: CASSFRGQGTSSYNSPLHF. CDR3 nucleotides: TGTGCCAGCAGTTTTAGGGGACAGGGGACAAGCTCCTATAATTCACCCCTCCACTTT.